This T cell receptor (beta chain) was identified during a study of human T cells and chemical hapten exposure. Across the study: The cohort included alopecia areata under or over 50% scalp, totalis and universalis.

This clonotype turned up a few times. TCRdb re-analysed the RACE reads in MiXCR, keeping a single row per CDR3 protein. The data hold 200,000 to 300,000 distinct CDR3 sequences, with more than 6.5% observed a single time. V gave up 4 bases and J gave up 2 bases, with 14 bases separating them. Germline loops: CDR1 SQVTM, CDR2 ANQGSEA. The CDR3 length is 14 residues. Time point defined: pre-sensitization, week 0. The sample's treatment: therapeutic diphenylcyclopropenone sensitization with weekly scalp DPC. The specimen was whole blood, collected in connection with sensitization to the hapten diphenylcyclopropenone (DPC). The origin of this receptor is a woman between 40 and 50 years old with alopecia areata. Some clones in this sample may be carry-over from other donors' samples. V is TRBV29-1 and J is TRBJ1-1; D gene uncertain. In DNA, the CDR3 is TGCAGCGTTGGGCTTTCGGCCGGCAACACTGAAGCTTTCTTT. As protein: CSVGLSAGNTEAFF.